This is a list of T cell receptor beta chains from one sample in a study of identical twins. Each CDR3 protein is one row after TCRdb ran MiXCR on the 5' RACE reads. The sample has a few hundred thousand distinct CDR3 sequences; under 20% are singletons. The sample comprised naive T cells sorted from blood. The receptors were sampled from a man aged 50-59 years in good health. The CDR3 runs from the conserved cysteine through the conserved F or W. D genes are given only for firm matches. Only some rows state a clone size, as once, few, many or a class for expanded clones.

TRBV6-2/TRBV6-3	TRBJ2-6	few	.	CASSRFANVLTF	TGTGCCAGCTCGCGCTTCGCTAACGTCCTGACTTTC
TRBV5-1	TRBJ1-5	.	.	CASSLGGSHSNQPQHF	TGCGCCAGCAGCTTGGGCGGCAGCCATAGCAATCAGCCCCAGCATTTT
TRBV5-5	TRBJ2-5	many	.	CASSSPGSQETQYF	TGTGCCAGCAGCTCCCCCGGGTCCCAAGAGACCCAGTACTTC
TRBV3-1	TRBJ2-7	many	.	CASSQGGLTRDEQYF	TGTGCCAGCAGCCAAGGGGGTTTAACCCGAGACGAGCAGTACTTC
TRBV7-8	TRBJ2-5	few	TRBD2	CASSAHTGTSGSGETQYF	TGTGCCAGCAGCGCCCACACCGGGACTAGCGGGAGCGGGGAGACCCAGTACTTC
TRBV20-1	TRBJ2-1	many	.	CSARTQFANEQFF	TGCAGTGCACGGACCCAATTTGCGAATGAGCAGTTCTTC
TRBV12-3/TRBV12-4	TRBJ2-2	many	.	CASRGMGDTGELFF	TGTGCCAGCAGAGGAATGGGGGACACCGGGGAGCTGTTTTTT
TRBV7-2	TRBJ2-5	.	TRBD2	CASSSKREGSQYF	TGTGCCAGCAGCTCCAAGCGGGAGGGGTCCCAGTACTTC
TRBV9	TRBJ1-2	.	TRBD1	CASSVGPGGANYGYTF	TGTGCCAGCAGCGTAGGGCCAGGGGGAGCTAACTATGGCTACACCTTC
TRBV20-1	TRBJ2-3	few	TRBD2	CSAREAGGSTDTQYF	TGCAGTGCTAGAGAGGCGGGGGGGAGCACAGATACGCAGTATTTT
TRBV7-2	TRBJ2-1	.	.	CASSQRVGSSYNEQFF	TGTGCCAGCAGCCAACGCGTGGGAAGCTCCTACAATGAGCAGTTCTTC
TRBV12-3/TRBV12-4	TRBJ1-2	few	.	CASSLAGGYTF	TGTGCCAGCAGTTTAGCGGGCGGCTACACCTTC
TRBV7-3	TRBJ2-7	.	TRBD1	CASSLRTGGEQYF	TGTGCCAGCAGCCTACGGACAGGGGGCGAGCAGTACTTC
TRBV5-1	TRBJ2-7	few	.	CASTFGTAFRYEQYF	TGCGCCAGCACCTTTGGGACGGCTTTTCGCTACGAGCAGTACTTC
TRBV5-6	TRBJ2-1	.	.	CASSLWAQGYYNEQFF	TGTGCCAGCAGCTTGTGGGCGCAGGGATATTACAATGAGCAGTTCTTC
TRBV10-2	TRBJ2-2	many	.	CASSGPEQNTGELFF	TGCGCCAGCAGTGGGCCGGAACAGAACACCGGGGAGCTGTTTTTT
TRBV5-6	TRBJ1-5	few	.	CASSLLGPSSNQPQHF	TGTGCCAGCAGCTTGCTAGGGCCGAGTAGCAATCAGCCCCAGCATTTT
TRBV5-1	TRBJ2-7	.	.	CASSPSWGGTYEQYF	TGCGCCAGCAGCCCATCTTGGGGAGGTACCTACGAGCAGTACTTC
TRBV4-1	TRBJ2-7	.	.	CASSQGFGWAGEF	TGCGCCAGCAGCCAAGGCTTTGGGTGGGCGGGCGAATTC
TRBV20-1	TRBJ1-2	few	.	CSASKRYGYTF	TGCAGTGCTAGCAAACGATATGGCTACACCTTC
TRBV4-1	TRBJ2-7	.	TRBD1	CASSQSGTGNYEQYF	TGCGCCAGCAGCCAATCCGGGACAGGGAACTACGAGCAGTACTTC
TRBV20-1	TRBJ2-5	few	TRBD1	CSARDLQGRETQYF	TGCAGTGCTAGAGATTTACAGGGGAGAGAGACCCAGTACTTC
TRBV6-2/TRBV6-3	TRBJ1-1	.	.	CASGERRVTEAFF	TGTGCCAGCGGGGAAAGGAGAGTCACTGAAGCTTTCTTT
TRBV5-1	TRBJ2-1	.	.	CASSSRTIDRHNEQFF	TGCGCCAGCAGCAGCCGGACAATAGATCGCCACAATGAGCAGTTCTTC
TRBV6-1	TRBJ2-3	many	TRBD2	CASRGLGGTDTQYF	TGTGCCAGCAGGGGACTAGGCGGCACAGATACGCAGTATTTT
TRBV6-6	TRBJ2-1	many	TRBD2	CASRPGGNEQFF	TGTGCCAGCCGCCCGGGGGGGAATGAGCAGTTCTTC
TRBV20-1	TRBJ2-1	few	TRBD1	CSAEGPTGGALGEQFF	TGCAGTGCTGAGGGCCCGACAGGGGGCGCCTTGGGGGAGCAGTTCTTC